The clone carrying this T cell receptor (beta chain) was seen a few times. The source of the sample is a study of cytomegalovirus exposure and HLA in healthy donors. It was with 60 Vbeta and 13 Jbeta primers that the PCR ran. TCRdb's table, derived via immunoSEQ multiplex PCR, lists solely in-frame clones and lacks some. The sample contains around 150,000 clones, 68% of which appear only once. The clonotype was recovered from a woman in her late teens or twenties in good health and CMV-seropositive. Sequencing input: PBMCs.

CDR3 loop: CASSLGQGGQPQHF. The CDR3 DNA reads TGTGCCAGCAGCTTAGGGCAGGGCGGACAGCCCCAGCATTTT. The V gene is TRBV7-2, the J gene TRBJ1-5; maybe TRBD1 (5 bases). The V gene's germline CDR1 is SGHTA and CDR2 FQGNSA. The CDR3 covers 14 residues. V lost 1 base to trimming and J lost 7 bases, with 11 bases between them.